This T cell receptor (beta chain) is from a study of T cells after yellow fever vaccination. As regards this clonotype: As yet, its antigen is unknown.

Study findings and constraints: Once the booster was given, most primary-vaccination clones reappeared, at around 96% for CD4 and 88% for CD8.

They built TCR cDNA with 5'RACE template switching, a step that put in a universal primer site and UMIs. TCRdb analysed the 5' RACE reads with MiXCR anew, one entry per CDR3 protein. The data hold around 600,000 distinct CDR3 sequences, with 9% to 15% observed a single time. V was trimmed by 0 bases and J by 5 bases, leaving 19 bases between them. The CDR3 loop spans 17 amino acids. CDR1 is MNHEY and CDR2 is SVGAGI in the germline V gene. This specimen was PBMCs, taken on the day of the yellow fever booster vaccination. The TCR comes from a man aged 25 to 40 who received the YFV17D yellow fever vaccine. The chain couples TRBV6-5 to TRBJ2-5; a weak D match, TRBD1 (5 bases). The CDR3 region has the DNA TGTGCCAGCAGTTACTCGATGGTCGCCAGGGATCTGGAGACCCAGTACTTC. This gives the protein CASSYSMVARDLETQYF.